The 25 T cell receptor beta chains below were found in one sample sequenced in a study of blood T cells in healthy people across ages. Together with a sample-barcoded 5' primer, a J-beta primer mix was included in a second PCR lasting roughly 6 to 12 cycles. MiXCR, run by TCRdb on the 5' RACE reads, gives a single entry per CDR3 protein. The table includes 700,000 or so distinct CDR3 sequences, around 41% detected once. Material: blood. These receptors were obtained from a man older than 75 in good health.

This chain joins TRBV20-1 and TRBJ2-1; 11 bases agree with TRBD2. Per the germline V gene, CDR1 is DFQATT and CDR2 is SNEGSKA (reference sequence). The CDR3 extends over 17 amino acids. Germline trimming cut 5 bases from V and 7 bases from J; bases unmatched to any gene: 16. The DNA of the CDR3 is TGCAGTGCTGCCCCCCTAGCGGGAGGAGCCCTCGCGAATGAGCAGTTCTTC. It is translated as CSAAPLAGGALANEQFF.

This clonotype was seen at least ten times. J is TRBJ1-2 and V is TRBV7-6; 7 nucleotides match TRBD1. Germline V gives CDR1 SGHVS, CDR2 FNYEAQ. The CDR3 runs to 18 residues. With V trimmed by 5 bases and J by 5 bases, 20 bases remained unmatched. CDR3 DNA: TGTGCCAGCAGCCCTTTTCTTTTGACAGGGCGATCGATATATGGCTACACCTTC. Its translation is CASSPFLLTGRSIYGYTF.

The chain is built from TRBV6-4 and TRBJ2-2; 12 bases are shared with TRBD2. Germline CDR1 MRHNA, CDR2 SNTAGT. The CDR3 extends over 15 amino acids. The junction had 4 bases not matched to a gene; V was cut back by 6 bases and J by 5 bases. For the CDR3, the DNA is TGTGCCAGCAGCCCGACTAGCGGGGGAACCGGGGAGCTGTTTTTT. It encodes CASSPTSGGTGELFF.

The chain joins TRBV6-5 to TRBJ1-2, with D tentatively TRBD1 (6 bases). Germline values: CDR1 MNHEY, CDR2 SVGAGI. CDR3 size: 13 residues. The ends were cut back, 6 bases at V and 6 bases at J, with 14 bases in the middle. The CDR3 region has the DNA TGTGCCAGCAGAAGGGGGGATTTTGATGGCTACACCTTC. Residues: CASRRGDFDGYTF.

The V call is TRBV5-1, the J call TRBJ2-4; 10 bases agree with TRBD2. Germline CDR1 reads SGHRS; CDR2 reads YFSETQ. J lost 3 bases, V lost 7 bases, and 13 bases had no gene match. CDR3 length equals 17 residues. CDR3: CASSKREGLNGKNIQYF. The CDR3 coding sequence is TGCGCCAGCTCAAAGCGGGAGGGCTTGAATGGCAAAAACATTCAGTACTTC.

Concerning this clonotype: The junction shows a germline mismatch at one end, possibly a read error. The CDR3 sequence: CASSVRLAGNQEAQYF. CDR3 bases: TGTGCCAGCAGCGTCCGACTAGCGGGGAACCAAGAGGCCCAGTACTTC. The rearrangement uses TRBV9 and TRBJ2-5, with 11 bases that match TRBD2. This CDR3 is built from 16 residues. CDR1 is SGDLS, CDR2 YYNGEE, per germline.

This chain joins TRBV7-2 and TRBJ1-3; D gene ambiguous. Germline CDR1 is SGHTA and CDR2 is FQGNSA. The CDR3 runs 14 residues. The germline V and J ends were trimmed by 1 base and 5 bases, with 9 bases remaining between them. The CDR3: CASSLGWARNTIYF. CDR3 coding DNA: TGTGCCAGCAGCTTAGGGTGGGCTAGAAACACCATATATTTT.

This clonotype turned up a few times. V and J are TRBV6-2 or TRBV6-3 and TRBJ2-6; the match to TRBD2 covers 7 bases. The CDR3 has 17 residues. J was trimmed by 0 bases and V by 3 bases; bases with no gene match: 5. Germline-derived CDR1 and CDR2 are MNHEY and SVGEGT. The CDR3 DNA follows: TGTGCCAGCAGTTATCCGACGGGAGGCTCTGGGGCCAACGTCCTGACTTTC. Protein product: CASSYPTGGSGANVLTF.

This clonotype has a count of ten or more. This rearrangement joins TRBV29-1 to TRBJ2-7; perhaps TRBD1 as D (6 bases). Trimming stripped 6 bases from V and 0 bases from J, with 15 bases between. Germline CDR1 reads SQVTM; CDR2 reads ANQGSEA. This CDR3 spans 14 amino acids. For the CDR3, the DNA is TGCAGCGTCATCCAACAGGGAAGCTCCTACGAGCAGTACTTC. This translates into CSVIQQGSSYEQYF.

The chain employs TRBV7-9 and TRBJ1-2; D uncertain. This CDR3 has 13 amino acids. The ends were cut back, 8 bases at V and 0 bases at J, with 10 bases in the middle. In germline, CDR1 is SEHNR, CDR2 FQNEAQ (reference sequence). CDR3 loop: CASVQDPNYGYTF. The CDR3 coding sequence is TGTGCCAGCGTTCAAGATCCTAACTATGGCTACACCTTC.

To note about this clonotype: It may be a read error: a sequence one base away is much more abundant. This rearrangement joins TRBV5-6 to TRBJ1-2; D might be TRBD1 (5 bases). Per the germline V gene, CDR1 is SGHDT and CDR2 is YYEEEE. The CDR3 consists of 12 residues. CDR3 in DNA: TGTGTTCCAAGGGGATTCGGCTATGGCTACACCTTC. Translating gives CVPRGFGYGYTF.

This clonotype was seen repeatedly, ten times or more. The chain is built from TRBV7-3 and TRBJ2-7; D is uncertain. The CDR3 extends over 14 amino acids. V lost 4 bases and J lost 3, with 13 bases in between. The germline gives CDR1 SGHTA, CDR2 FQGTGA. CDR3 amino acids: CASSSGPRDYEQYF. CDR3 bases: TGTGCCAGCAGCTCCGGCCCTAGGGACTACGAGCAGTACTTC.

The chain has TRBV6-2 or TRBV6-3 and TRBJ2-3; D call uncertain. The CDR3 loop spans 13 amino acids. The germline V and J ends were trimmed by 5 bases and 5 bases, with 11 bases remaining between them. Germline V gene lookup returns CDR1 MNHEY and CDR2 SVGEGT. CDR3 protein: CASSVAAVDTQYF. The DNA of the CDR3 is TGTGCCAGCAGTGTCGCGGCGGTAGATACGCAGTATTTT.

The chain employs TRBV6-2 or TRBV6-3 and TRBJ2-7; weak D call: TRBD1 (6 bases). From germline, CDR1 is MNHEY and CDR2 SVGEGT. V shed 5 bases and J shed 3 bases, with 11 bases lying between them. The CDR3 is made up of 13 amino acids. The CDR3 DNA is TGTGCCAGCAGTACTACAGGGAACTACGAGCAGTACTTC. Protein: CASSTTGNYEQYF.

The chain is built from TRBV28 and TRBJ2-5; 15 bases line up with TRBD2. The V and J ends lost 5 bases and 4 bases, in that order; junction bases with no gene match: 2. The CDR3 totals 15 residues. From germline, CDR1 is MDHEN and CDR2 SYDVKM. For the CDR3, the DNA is TGTGCCAGCAGTGGGACTAGCGGGGGGACAGAGACCCAGTACTTC. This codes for CASSGTSGGTETQYF.

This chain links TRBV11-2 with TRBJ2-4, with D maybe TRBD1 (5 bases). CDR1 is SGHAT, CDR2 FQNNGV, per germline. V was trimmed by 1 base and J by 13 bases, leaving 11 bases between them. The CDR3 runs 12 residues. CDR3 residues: CASSLVGRAQYF. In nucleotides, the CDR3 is TGTGCCAGCAGCTTAGTCGGCAGGGCGCAGTACTTC.

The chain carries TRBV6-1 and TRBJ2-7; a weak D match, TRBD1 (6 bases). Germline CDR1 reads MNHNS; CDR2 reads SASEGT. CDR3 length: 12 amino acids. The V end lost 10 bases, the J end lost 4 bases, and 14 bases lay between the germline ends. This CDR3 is CAIRTARYEQYF. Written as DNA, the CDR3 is TGTGCCATCAGGACAGCCCGTTACGAGCAGTACTTC.

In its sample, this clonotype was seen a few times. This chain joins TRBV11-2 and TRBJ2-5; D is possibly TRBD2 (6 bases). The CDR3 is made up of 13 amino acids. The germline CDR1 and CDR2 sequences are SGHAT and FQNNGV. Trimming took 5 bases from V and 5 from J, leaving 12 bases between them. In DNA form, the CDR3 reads TGTGCCAGCAGCCGGGAGAGGATGGAGACCCAGTACTTC. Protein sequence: CASSRERMETQYF.

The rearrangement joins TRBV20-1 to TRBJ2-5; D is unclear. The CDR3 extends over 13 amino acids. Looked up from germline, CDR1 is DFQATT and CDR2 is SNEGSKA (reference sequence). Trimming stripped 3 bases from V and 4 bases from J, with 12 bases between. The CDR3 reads CSARSPGRETQYF. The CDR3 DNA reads TGCAGTGCTAGGAGCCCCGGTAGAGAGACCCAGTACTTC.

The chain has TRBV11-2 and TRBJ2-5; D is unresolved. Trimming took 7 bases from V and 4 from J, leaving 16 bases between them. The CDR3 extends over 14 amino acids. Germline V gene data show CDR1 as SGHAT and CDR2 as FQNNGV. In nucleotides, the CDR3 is TGTGCCAGCACCTACTCCAGCGTCGGAGAGACCCAGTACTTC. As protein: CASTYSSVGETQYF.

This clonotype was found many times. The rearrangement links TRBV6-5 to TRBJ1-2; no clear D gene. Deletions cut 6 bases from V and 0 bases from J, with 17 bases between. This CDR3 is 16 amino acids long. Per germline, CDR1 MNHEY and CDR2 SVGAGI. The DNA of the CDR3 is TGTGCCAGCAGCCGCGGAGGAAGTGGTGCTAACTATGGCTACACCTTC. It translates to CASSRGGSGANYGYTF.

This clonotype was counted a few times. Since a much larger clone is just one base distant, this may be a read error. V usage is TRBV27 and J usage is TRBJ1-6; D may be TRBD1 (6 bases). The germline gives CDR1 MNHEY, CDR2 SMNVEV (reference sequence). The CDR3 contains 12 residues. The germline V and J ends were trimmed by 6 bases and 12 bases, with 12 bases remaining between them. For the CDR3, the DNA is TGTGCCAGCAGGTTTACAGGGCAACCCCTCCACTTT. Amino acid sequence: CASRFTGQPLHF.

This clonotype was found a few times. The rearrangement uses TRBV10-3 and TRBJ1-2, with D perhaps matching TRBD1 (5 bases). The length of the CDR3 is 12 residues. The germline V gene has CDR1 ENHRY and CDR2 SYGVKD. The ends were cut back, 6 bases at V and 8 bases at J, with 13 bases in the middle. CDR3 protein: CAISDSLVGYTF. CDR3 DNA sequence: TGTGCCATCAGCGACAGCCTCGTGGGCTACACCTTC.

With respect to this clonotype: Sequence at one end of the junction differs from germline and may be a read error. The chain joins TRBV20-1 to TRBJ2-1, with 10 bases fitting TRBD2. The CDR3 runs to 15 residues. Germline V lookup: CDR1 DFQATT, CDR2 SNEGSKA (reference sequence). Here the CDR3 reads CSARPGLADYNEQCF. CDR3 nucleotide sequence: TGCAGTGCTAGACCTGGACTAGCGGACTACAATGAGCAGTGCTTC.

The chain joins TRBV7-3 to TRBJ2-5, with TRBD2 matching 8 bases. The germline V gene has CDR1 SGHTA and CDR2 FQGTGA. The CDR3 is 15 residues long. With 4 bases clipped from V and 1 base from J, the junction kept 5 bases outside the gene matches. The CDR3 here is CASSSGLALQETQYF. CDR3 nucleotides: TGTGCCAGCAGCTCCGGACTAGCCCTCCAAGAGACCCAGTACTTC.